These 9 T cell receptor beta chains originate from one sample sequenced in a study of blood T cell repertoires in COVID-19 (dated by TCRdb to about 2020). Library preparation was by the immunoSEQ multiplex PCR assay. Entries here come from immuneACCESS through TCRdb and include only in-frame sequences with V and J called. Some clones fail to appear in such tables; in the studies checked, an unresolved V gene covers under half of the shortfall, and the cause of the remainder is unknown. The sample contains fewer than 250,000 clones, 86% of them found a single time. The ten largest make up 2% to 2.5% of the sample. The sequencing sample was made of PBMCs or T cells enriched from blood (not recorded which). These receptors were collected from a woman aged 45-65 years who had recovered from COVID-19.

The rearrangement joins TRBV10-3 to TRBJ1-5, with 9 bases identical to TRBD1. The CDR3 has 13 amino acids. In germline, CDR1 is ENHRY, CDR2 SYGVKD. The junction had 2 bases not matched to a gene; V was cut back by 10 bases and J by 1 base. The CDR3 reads CATGTGSNQPQHF. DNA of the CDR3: TGTGCCACCGGGACAGGGAGCAATCAGCCCCAGCATTTT.

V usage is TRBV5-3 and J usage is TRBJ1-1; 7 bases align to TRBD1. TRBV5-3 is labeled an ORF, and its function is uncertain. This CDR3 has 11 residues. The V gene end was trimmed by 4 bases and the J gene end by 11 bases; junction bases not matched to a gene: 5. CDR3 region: CARSPRGTAFF. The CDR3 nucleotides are TGTGCCAGAAGCCCCAGGGGGACCGCTTTCTTT.

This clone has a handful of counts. The chain's CDR3 is CASSFLLYTGELFF. The CDR3 region has the DNA TGCGCCAGCAGCTTTCTACTCTACACCGGGGAGCTGTTTTTT. V is TRBV5-1 and J is TRBJ2-2, with D unresolved. V was clipped by 2 bases and J by 3 bases, with 8 bases between them. The V gene's germline CDR1 is SGHRS and CDR2 YFSETQ. The CDR3 length is 14 residues. Looking up the rest from reference TRBV5-1 and TRBJ2-2 gives the full variable domain: KAGVTQTPRYLIKTRGQQVTLSCSPISGHRSVSWYQQTPGQGLQFLFEYFSETQRNKGNFPGRFSGRQFSNSRSEMNVSTLELGDSALYLCASSFLLYTGELFFGEGSRLTVL.

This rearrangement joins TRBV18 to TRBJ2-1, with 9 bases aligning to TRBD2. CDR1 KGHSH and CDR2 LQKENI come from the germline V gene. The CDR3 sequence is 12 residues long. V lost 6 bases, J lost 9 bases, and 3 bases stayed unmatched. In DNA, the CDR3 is TGTGCCAGCTCGTTGCGGGAGGGTGAGCAGTTCTTC. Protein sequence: CASSLREGEQFF.

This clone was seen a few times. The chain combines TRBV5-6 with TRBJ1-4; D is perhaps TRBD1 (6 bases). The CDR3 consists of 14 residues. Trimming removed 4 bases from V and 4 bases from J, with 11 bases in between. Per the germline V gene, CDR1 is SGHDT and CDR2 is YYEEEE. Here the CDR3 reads CASSQGQRNEKLFF. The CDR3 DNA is TGTGCCAGCAGCCAGGGACAACGTAATGAAAAACTGTTTTTT.

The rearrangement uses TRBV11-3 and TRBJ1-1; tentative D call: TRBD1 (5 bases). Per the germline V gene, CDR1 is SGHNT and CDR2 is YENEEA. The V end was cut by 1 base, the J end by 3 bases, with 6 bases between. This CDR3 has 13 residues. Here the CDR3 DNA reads TGTGCCAGCAGCTTAGCAGGGCACACTGAAGCTTTCTTT. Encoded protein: CASSLAGHTEAFF.

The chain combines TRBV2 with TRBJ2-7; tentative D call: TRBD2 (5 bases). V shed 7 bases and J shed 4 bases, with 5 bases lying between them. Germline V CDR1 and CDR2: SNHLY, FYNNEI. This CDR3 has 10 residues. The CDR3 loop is CASTGYEQYF. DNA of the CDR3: TGTGCCAGCACGGGATACGAGCAGTACTTC.

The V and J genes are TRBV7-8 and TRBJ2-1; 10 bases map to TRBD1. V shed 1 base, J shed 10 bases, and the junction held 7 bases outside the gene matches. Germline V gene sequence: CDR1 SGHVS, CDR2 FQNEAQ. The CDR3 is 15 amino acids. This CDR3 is CASSLVGTGVGEQFF. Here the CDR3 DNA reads TGTGCCAGCAGCTTAGTGGGGACAGGGGTGGGAGAGCAGTTCTTC.

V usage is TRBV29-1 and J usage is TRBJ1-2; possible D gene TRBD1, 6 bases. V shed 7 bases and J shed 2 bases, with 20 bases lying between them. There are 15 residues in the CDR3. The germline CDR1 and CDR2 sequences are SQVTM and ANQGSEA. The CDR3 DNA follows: TGCAGCGCCGAAACCCCCGGGACACTGAACTATGGCTACACCTTC. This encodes CSAETPGTLNYGYTF. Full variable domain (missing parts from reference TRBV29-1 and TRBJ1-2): SAVISQKPSRDICQRGTSLTIQCQVDSQVTMMFWYRQQPGQSLTLIATANQGSEATYESGFVIDKFPISRPNLTFSTLTVSNMSPEDSSIYLCSAETPGTLNYGYTFGSGTRLTVV.